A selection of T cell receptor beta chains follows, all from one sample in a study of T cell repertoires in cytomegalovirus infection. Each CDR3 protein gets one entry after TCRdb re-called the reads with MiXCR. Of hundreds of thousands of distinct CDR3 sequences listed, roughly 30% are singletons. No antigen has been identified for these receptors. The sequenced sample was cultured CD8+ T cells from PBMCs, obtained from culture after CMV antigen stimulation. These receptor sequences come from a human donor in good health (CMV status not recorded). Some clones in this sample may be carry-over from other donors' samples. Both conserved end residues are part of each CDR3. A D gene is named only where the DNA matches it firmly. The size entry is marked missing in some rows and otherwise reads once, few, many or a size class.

CASSYGTDTDTQYF,TGTGCCAGCAGCTATGGGACAGACACAGATACGCAGTATTTT,TRBD1,TRBV7-9,TRBJ2-3,many
CATQSRSEQYF,TGCGCCACCCAATCCCGCAGCGAGCAGTACTTC,NA,TRBV10-2,TRBJ2-7,NA
CASSVMGTGPGNTIYF,TGTGCCAGCAGCGTGATGGGGACAGGGCCTGGAAACACCATATATTTT,TRBD1,TRBV5-4,TRBJ1-3,NA
CASSPRVNPGEETQYF,TGTGCCAGCAGCCCCAGGGTAAACCCGGGGGAAGAGACCCAGTACTTC,NA,TRBV7-9,TRBJ2-5,few
CASGFGTGGTVRETNTEAFF,TGTGCTAGTGGTTTCGGGACAGGGGGAACAGTACGGGAGACTAACACTGAAGCTTTCTTT,TRBD1,TRBV12-5,TRBJ1-1,few
CASSDSTGGRRVEQFF,TGTGCCAGCAGTGACTCAACAGGGGGCAGGCGGGTTGAGCAGTTCTTC,TRBD1,TRBV6-4,TRBJ2-1,few
CASSPGEAFF,TGTGCCAGCAGTCCAGGTGAAGCTTTCTTT,NA,TRBV12-3/TRBV12-4,TRBJ1-1,many
CASSSYLSSYEQYF,TGTGCCAGCAGCTCCTACCTGAGCTCCTACGAGCAGTACTTC,NA,TRBV7-9,TRBJ2-7,NA
CASSSNRGLYYGYTF,TGTGCCAGCAGCTCAAACAGGGGGCTTTACTATGGCTACACCTTC,TRBD1,TRBV7-9,TRBJ1-2,few
CASSIDPGPAGTEAFF,TGTGCCAGTAGTATAGATCCCGGGCCGGCTGGCACTGAAGCTTTCTTT,NA,TRBV19,TRBJ1-1,NA
CASRGGLAGGGEQFF,TGTGCCAGTAGAGGTGGACTAGCGGGGGGGGGTGAGCAGTTCTTC,TRBD2,TRBV19,TRBJ2-1,NA
CASSLEGSAGNTIYF,TGTGCCAGCAGTTTAGAGGGCAGTGCTGGAAACACCATATATTTT,NA,TRBV12-3/TRBV12-4,TRBJ1-3,NA
CAISPGTGLYGYTF,TGTGCCATCAGCCCAGGGACAGGCCTCTATGGCTACACCTTC,TRBD1,TRBV10-3,TRBJ1-2,NA
CASSAQGLAGAYEQYF,TGTGCCAGCAGCGCGCAGGGACTAGCGGGGGCCTACGAGCAGTACTTC,TRBD2,TRBV5-4,TRBJ2-7,NA
CASSFLANSYEQYF,TGTGCCAGCAGCTTTCTGGCAAACTCCTACGAGCAGTACTTC,NA,TRBV13,TRBJ2-7,NA
CASSLVSSPLHF,TGTGCCAGCAGCTTGGTATCTTCACCCCTCCACTTT,NA,TRBV5-6,TRBJ1-6,few
CASSPDRGKKTQYF,TGTGCCAGCAGTCCAGACAGGGGCAAAAAGACCCAGTACTTC,TRBD1,TRBV7-9,TRBJ2-5,few
CASSQTPTGVRLNYGYTF,TGTGCCAGCAGTCAAACCCCGACAGGGGTAAGGTTGAACTATGGCTACACCTTC,TRBD1,TRBV27,TRBJ1-2,NA
CASSGPWGRTGELFF,TGTGCCAGCAGCGGTCCTTGGGGCCGGACCGGGGAGCTGTTTTTT,NA,TRBV7-8,TRBJ2-2,few
CASSLLSHRGDTEAFF,TGTGCCAGCAGCTTGTTATCCCACAGGGGGGACACTGAAGCTTTCTTT,TRBD1,TRBV7-6,TRBJ1-1,NA
CASSTNREEAFF,TGTGCCAGCAGTACAAACAGGGAAGAAGCTTTCTTT,NA,TRBV27,TRBJ1-1,NA
CASSQDYGAGRLAGELFF,TGCGCCAGCAGCCAAGATTATGGAGCGGGGCGCTTGGCCGGGGAGCTGTTTTTT,TRBD2,TRBV4-1,TRBJ2-2,few
CASSSSSGLEQFF,TGTGCCAGCAGCAGTAGCTCTGGACTTGAGCAGTTCTTC,NA,TRBV9,TRBJ2-1,few
CASSHGPGGGEKLFF,TGCGCCAGCAGCCATGGACCAGGGGGAGGAGAAAAACTGTTTTTT,TRBD1,TRBV4-3,TRBJ1-4,many
CASAYYRNTEAFF,TGTGCCAGCGCTTATTACAGAAACACTGAAGCTTTCTTT,NA,TRBV12-3/TRBV12-4,TRBJ1-1,NA
CASSVQGFSGNTIYF,TGTGCCAGCAGCGTACAGGGGTTCTCTGGAAACACCATATATTTT,TRBD1,TRBV7-8,TRBJ1-3,NA
CASSVLTPGGELFF,TGTGCCAGCAGCGTACTAACCCCTGGAGGGGAGCTGTTTTTT,NA,TRBV7-2,TRBJ2-2,many
CASITLGEKLFF,TGTGCCAGCATTACCCTAGGTGAAAAACTGTTTTTT,NA,TRBV12-3/TRBV12-4,TRBJ1-4,NA
CASSRDREDGYTF,TGTGCCAGCAGCCGAGACAGGGAAGATGGCTACACCTTC,TRBD1,TRBV4-2,TRBJ1-2,NA
CASSESALASETQYF,TGCGCCAGCAGTGAGTCGGCCCTAGCCTCAGAGACCCAGTACTTC,NA,TRBV10-2,TRBJ2-5,NA
CATSDWDSIPSGHGYTF,TGTGCCACCAGTGATTGGGACAGTATACCTTCAGGTCATGGCTACACCTTC,TRBD1,TRBV24-1,TRBJ1-2,NA
CASSYGTGGHYGYTF,TGTGCCAGCAGTTACGGGACCGGGGGGCACTATGGCTACACCTTC,NA,TRBV6-5,TRBJ1-2,few
CSADLNGYTF,TGCAGTGCTGACCTTAATGGCTACACCTTC,NA,TRBV20-1,TRBJ1-2,NA
CATSLMGPSTNEKLFF,TGTGCCACCAGCTTGATGGGTCCCTCAACTAATGAAAAACTGTTTTTT,NA,TRBV15,TRBJ1-4,few
CASSKVGTGETEAFF,TGTGCCAGCAGCAAGGTGGGGACAGGGGAAACTGAAGCTTTCTTT,TRBD1,TRBV5-4,TRBJ1-1,few
CASSIGTGRYEQYF,TGTGCCAGTAGTATTGGGACAGGGAGGTACGAGCAGTACTTC,TRBD1,TRBV19,TRBJ2-7,few
CASSFLGVESYGYTF,TGTGCCAGCAGCTTTCTGGGGGTTGAGAGCTATGGCTACACCTTC,NA,TRBV7-9,TRBJ1-2,NA
CASSSRGSLIEAFF,TGTGCCAGCAGCTCCAGGGGGTCCCTTATTGAAGCTTTCTTT,TRBD1,TRBV13,TRBJ1-1,NA
CASSSDSDNEQFF,TGTGCCAGCAGTTCCGACAGCGACAATGAGCAGTTCTTC,NA,TRBV27,TRBJ2-1,NA
CASSLSLYEQYF,TGTGCCAGCAGTTTAAGTCTGTACGAGCAGTACTTC,NA,TRBV12-3/TRBV12-4,TRBJ2-7,NA
CASSYTGQETYEQYF,TGTGCCAGCAGTTATACGGGACAGGAGACCTACGAGCAGTACTTC,TRBD1,TRBV7-9,TRBJ2-7,few
CASSSPKGLGYEQYF,TGTGCCAGCAGCTCCCCAAAAGGACTAGGCTACGAGCAGTACTTC,TRBD2,TRBV7-6,TRBJ2-7,many